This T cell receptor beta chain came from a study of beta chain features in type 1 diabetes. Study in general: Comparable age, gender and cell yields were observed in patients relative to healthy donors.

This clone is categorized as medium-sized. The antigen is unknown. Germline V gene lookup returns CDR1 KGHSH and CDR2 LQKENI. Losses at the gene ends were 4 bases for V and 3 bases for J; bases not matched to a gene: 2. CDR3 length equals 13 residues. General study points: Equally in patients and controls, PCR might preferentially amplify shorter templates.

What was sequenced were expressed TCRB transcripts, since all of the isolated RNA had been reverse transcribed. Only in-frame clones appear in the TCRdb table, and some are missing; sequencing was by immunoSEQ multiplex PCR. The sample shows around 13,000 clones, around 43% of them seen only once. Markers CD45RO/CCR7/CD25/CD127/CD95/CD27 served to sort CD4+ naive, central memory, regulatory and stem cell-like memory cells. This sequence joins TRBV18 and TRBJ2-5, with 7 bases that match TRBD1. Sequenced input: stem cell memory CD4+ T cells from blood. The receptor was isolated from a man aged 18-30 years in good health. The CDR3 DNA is TGTGCCAGCTCACTCGGGACAGAAGAGACCCAGTACTTC. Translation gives CASSLGTEETQYF.